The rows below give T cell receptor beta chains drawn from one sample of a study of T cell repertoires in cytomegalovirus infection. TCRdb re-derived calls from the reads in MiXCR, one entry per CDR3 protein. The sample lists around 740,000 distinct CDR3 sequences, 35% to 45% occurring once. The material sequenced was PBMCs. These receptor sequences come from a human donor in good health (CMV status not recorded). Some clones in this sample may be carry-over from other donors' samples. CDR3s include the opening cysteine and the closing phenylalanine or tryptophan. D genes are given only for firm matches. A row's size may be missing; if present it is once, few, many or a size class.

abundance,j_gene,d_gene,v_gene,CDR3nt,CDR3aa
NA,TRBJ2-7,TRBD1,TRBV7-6,TGTGCCAGCAGCTTTCACGGGGACAGGGGGGACGAGCAGTACTTC,CASSFHGDRGDEQYF
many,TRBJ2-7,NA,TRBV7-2,TGTGCCAGCAGCTTAGGAACTGCGTCTACCTACGAGCAGTACTTC,CASSLGTASTYEQYF
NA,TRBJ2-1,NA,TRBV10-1,TGCGCCAGCAGTTTAGGGGGGGCGACCTTTTACAATGAGCAGTTCTTC,CASSLGGATFYNEQFF
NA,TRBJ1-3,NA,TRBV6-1,TGTGCCAGCGTAGCATCTGGAAACACCATATATTTT,CASVASGNTIYF
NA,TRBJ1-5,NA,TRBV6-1,TGTGCCACCGAAGGGGGGATTATTGGTCAGCCCCAGCATTTT,CATEGGIIGQPQHF
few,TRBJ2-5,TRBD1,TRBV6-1,TGTGCCAGCAGTCTCCGGGGACAGTGGGGAGAGACCCAGTACTTC,CASSLRGQWGETQYF
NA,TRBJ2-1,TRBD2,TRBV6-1,TGTGCCAGCAGTGAATTGTCTAGCGGGAGATGGGGGAATGAGCAGTTCTTC,CASSELSSGRWGNEQFF
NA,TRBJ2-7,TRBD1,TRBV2,TGTGCCAGCAGTCCATCGGACAGGGGATACGAGCAGTACTTC,CASSPSDRGYEQYF
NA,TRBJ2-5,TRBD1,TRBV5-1,TGCGCCAGCCGCTTGTACCGGGGACAGGGGGCCGAGACCCAGTACTTC,CASRLYRGQGAETQYF
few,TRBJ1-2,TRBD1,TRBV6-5,TGTGCCAGCACCCAACCGGGACAGAGTAACTATGGCTACACCTTC,CASTQPGQSNYGYTF
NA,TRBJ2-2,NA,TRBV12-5,TGTGCTAGTGGCCTCGAATACACCAGGGAGCTGTTTTTT,CASGLEYTRELFF
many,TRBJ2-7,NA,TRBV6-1,TGTGCCAGCAGAGAGACCGGGACGATCCTCTACGAGCAGTACTTC,CASRETGTILYEQYF
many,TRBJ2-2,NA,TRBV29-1,TGCAGCGTTGAACCACCTGGCACCGGGGAGCTGTTTTTT,CSVEPPGTGELFF
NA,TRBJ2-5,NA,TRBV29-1,TGCAGCGCCTTCCATCCGGGACCTGGGGAGACCCAGTACTTC,CSAFHPGPGETQYF
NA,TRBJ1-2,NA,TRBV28,TGTGCCAGCGGGAAGGGACGGGCTAACTATGGCTACACCTTC,CASGKGRANYGYTF
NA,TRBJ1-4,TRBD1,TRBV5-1,TGCGCCAGCAGAAAGACAGGGGACGGAGAAAAACTGTTTTTT,CASRKTGDGEKLFF
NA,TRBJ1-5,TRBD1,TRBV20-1,TGCAGTGCTAGGCAGGGGGCCAATCAGCCCCAGCATTTT,CSARQGANQPQHF
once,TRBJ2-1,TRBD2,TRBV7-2,TGTGCCAGCAGCTTAGATAGCGGGAGAAAGGAGCCATTCTTC,CASSLDSGRKEPFF
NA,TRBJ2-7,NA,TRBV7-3,TGTGCCAGCAGCTCGCGCGGACGTTCGGAGCAGTACTTC,CASSSRGRSEQYF
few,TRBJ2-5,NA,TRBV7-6,TGTGCCAGCCTAAAGGGCAGTACCGCGATCCAAGAGACCCAGTACTTC,CASLKGSTAIQETQYF
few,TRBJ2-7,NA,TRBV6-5,TGTGCCAGCAGTTACGGAAGGCGGGGATCCTACGAGCAGTACTTC,CASSYGRRGSYEQYF
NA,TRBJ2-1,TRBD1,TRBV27,TGTGCCAGCAGTCCACAAAGGACAGGAGCCTACAATGAGCAGTTCTTC,CASSPQRTGAYNEQFF
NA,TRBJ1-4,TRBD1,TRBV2,TGTGCCAGCAGTCCTTACTCGGGGACAGCTCAAAAACTGTTTTTT,CASSPYSGTAQKLFF
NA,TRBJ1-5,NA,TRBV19,TGTGCCAGTACCGACCGGGGCGGCGGAGGGGGTCAGCCCCAGCATTTT,CASTDRGGGGGQPQHF
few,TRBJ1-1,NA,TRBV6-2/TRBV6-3,TGTGCCAGCAGCTCCGACATACTGAACACTGAAGCTTTCTTT,CASSSDILNTEAFF
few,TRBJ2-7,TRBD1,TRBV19,TGTGCCAGTAGTATCCGAATCGACAGGGTTACGGTATACGAGCAGTACTTC,CASSIRIDRVTVYEQYF
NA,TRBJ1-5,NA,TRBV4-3,TGCGCCAGCAGCCAAGATGGCACGAATCAGCCCCAGCATTTT,CASSQDGTNQPQHF
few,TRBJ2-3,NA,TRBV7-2,TGTGCCAGCAGCTTTGGGGAGTTTGCGCAGTATTTT,CASSFGEFAQYF